Each of the 3 T cell receptor beta chains below was sequenced from the same sample in a study of T cell responses to AZD1222 COVID-19 vaccine. Assay: immunoSEQ multiplex PCR; the TCRdb copy retains only in-frame clones and omits some. The table records just over 90,000 clones, roughly nine tenths of them present only once. The source was peripheral blood, collected 28 days after the second AZD1222 dose. Receptor source: an adult who received the AZD1222 COVID-19 vaccine.

This chain links TRBV7-2 with TRBJ1-1; no clear D gene. The CDR3 sequence is 14 residues long. Deletions cut 2 bases from V and 3 bases from J, with 10 bases between. The germline gives CDR1 SGHTA, CDR2 FQGNSA. The DNA of the CDR3 is TGTGCCAGCAGCTTAAGGTTCGACTACACTGAAGCTTTCTTT. It codes for CASSLRFDYTEAFF.

This chain joins TRBV19 and TRBJ2-7, with D maybe TRBD1 (6 bases). V lost 1 base to trimming and J lost 0 bases, with 7 bases between them. CDR3 length: 14 residues. The germline V gene encodes CDR1 LNHDA and CDR2 SQIVND (reference sequence). The CDR3 sequence: CASSIVGASYEQYF. CDR3 DNA sequence: TGTGCCAGTAGTATAGTGGGGGCCTCCTACGAGCAGTACTTC. The whole variable domain, filled in from reference TRBV19 and TRBJ2-7, reads DGGITQSPKYLFRKEGQNVTLSCEQNLNHDAMYWYRQDPGQGLRLIYYSQIVNDFQKGDIAEGYSVSREKKESFPLTVTSAQKNPTAFYLCASSIVGASYEQYFGPGTRLTVT.

V and J are TRBV6-5 and TRBJ1-1, with a tentative D call TRBD1 (5 bases). Trimming cost V 5 bases and J 3 bases, with 16 bases left between them. The V gene's germline CDR1 is MNHEY and CDR2 SVGAGI. This CDR3 contains 15 residues. CDR3 protein: CASSLTFWGDTEAFF. The CDR3 DNA reads TGTGCCAGCAGTCTGACCTTTTGGGGGGACACTGAAGCTTTCTTT.